The text below deals with one T cell receptor beta chain. Its target is unknown. This entry is derived from a study of cytomegalovirus exposure and HLA in healthy donors. Findings of the study overall: Rarity held for most TCR sequences, but there were some public TCRs that occurred in many donors.

The CDR3 has 17 residues. From germline, CDR1 is MNHEY and CDR2 SMNVEV (reference sequence). After removal of 6 bases from V and 3 bases from J, the junction contained 12 bases not matched to a gene. Here immunoSEQ multiplex PCR was the method, and the copy in TCRdb shows in-frame clones only, minus some. Among over 200,000 clones listed, about 90% were seen once. The specimen was PBMCs. The sequence derives from a woman between 18 and 29 years old in good health and CMV-seronegative. The chain uses TRBV27 and TRBJ2-3, with TRBD2 matching 10 bases. Written as DNA, the CDR3 is TGTGCCAGCAGCCTATACACAGCGGGAGGGACAACAGATACGCAGTATTTT. The encoded protein is CASSLYTAGGTTDTQYF.